This T cell receptor (beta chain) is from a study of STAT5B mutations in CD4+ large granular lymphocyte leukemia. Sequencing was at survey level. Sequencing was performed with immunoSEQ multiplex PCR; in TCRdb, only in-frame clones are kept and a portion is missing. Of roughly 30,000 clones in the sample, roughly 91% were seen once. Sequencing used CD4+ T cells from blood buffy coats. The sequence was collected from a human donor in good health.

In DNA form, the CDR3 reads TGTGCCAGCAGAGTGGGGGGAGGGAGCAATCAGCCCCAGCATTTT. Encoded protein: CASRVGGGSNQPQHF. J is TRBJ1-5 and V is TRBV5-5; a possible D gene is TRBD1 (5 bases). Germline assignment: CDR1 SGHKS and CDR2 YYEKEE (reference sequence). This CDR3 spans 15 amino acids. Between the trimmed V and J ends, which lost 5 bases and 1 base, there was a span of 13 bases.